The 16 T cell receptor beta chains below all came from one sample that was sequenced in a study of early T cells in non-severe SARS-CoV-2 infection (dated by TCRdb to the early 2020s). Library method: 5' RACE. The reads were generated on a NextSeq 500. TCRdb redid the processing of the public reads, applying fastp at Q25 and MiXCR, and retained in-frame beta chains. All rows with the same CDR3 protein become a single entry with the most common DNA and genes. The sample profile shows about 31,000 distinct CDR3 sequences; around 7% of them were found once. 10% to 15% of the sample goes to the ten largest clones. The source material was whole blood, sampled at baseline. These receptors all come from an adult who was a healthcare worker with PCR-confirmed SARS-CoV-2 infection or an uninfected control (not recorded which).

This clonotype was observed at least ten times. CDR3 sequence reads: CASSPGNGYTF. The CDR3, as DNA: TGTGCCAGCTCACCAGGGAATGGCTACACCTTC. The chain carries TRBV18 and TRBJ1-2; the D is unclear. Germline loops: CDR1 KGHSH, CDR2 LQKENI. This CDR3 spans 11 amino acids. Trimming took off 2 bases at V and 6 bases at J, with 4 bases between the two ends.

The chain couples TRBV6-1 to TRBJ2-1, with a possible D match to TRBD2 (5 bases). Germline V gene data show CDR1 as MNHNS and CDR2 as SASEGT. The CDR3 length is 14 residues. The V gene lost 8 bases and the J gene lost 0 bases, with 11 bases spanning the gap. The CDR3 DNA sequence: TGTGCCAGCGGCTGGAGGAGCTCCTACAATGAGCAGTTCTTC. It is translated as CASGWRSSYNEQFF.

Ten or more counts support this clonotype. The gene calls are TRBV7-2 and TRBJ2-5; D may be TRBD2 (6 bases). The CDR3 sequence is 13 residues long. Germline CDR1 and CDR2: SGHTA and FQGNSA. The V end was cut by 6 bases, the J end by 5 bases, with 13 bases between. CDR3 bases: TGTGCCAGCAGTTCGGGAGTTCAGGAGACCCAGTACTTC. The encoded protein is CASSSGVQETQYF.

This clonotype was found a few times. The chain has TRBV7-9 and TRBJ2-5; maybe TRBD1 (5 bases). Per the germline V gene, CDR1 is SEHNR and CDR2 is FQNEAQ (reference sequence). V lost 3 bases and J lost 3, with 11 bases in between. The CDR3 is made up of 14 amino acids. This CDR3 reads CASSLSTGEETQYF. The CDR3 bases are TGTGCCAGCAGCTTGTCAACAGGAGAAGAGACCCAGTACTTC.

In this sample, this clonotype turned up a few times. V gene TRBV11-2 combines with J gene TRBJ1-6; D is uncertain. The V and J ends lost 6 bases and 0 bases respectively, with 12 bases between them. The CDR3 contains 16 residues. Germline values: CDR1 SGHAT, CDR2 FQNNGV. This CDR3 is CASSEFRSSYNSPLHF. DNA of the CDR3: TGTGCCAGCAGTGAGTTTAGGAGCTCCTATAATTCACCCCTCCACTTT.

A few counts support this clonotype. This sequence joins TRBV11-2 and TRBJ2-3; D call uncertain. CDR3 size: 17 residues. V was pared by 5 bases and J by 2 bases, with 20 bases between. Germline values: CDR1 SGHAT, CDR2 FQNNGV. The CDR3 DNA sequence: TGTGCCAGCAGCCTTAGGCCCCCCTCGTCATCCACAGATACGCAGTATTTT. Its translation: CASSLRPPSSSTDTQYF.

J is TRBJ2-1 and V is TRBV24-1; 8 positions match TRBD1. Germline-derived CDR1 and CDR2 are KGHDR and SFDVKD. Trimming at V came to 5 bases and at J to 15 bases, leaving 8 bases not matched to a gene. This CDR3 is 12 amino acids long. CDR3 sequence: CATSGVDRVLFF. The CDR3 DNA reads as TGTGCCACCAGTGGCGTGGACAGGGTCTTGTTCTTC.

This clonotype has just a few counts. The V gene is TRBV20-1, the J gene TRBJ2-2; D remains ambiguous. Per the germline V gene, CDR1 is DFQATT and CDR2 is SNEGSKA (reference sequence). The V end lost 4 bases, the J end lost 1 base, and 7 bases lay between the germline ends. The CDR3 contains 13 residues. CDR3 amino acids: CSANYGNTGELFF. The CDR3 coding sequence is TGCAGTGCTAATTATGGGAACACCGGGGAGCTGTTTTTT.

This clonotype was seen a few times. V is TRBV28 and J is TRBJ2-1; 10 bases align to TRBD2. The CDR3 runs 16 residues. Germline V lookup: CDR1 MDHEN, CDR2 SYDVKM. After removal of 6 bases from V and 4 bases from J, the junction contained 9 bases not matched to a gene. The CDR3: CASSPSGSGAYNEQFF. CDR3 DNA sequence: TGTGCCAGCAGCCCTAGCGGGAGTGGTGCGTACAATGAGCAGTTCTTC.

The rearrangement uses TRBV4-3 and TRBJ2-3; D remains unclear. Germline V CDR1 and CDR2: LGHNA, YSLEER. Trimming shortened V by 0 bases and J by 2 bases, and 9 bases separated the two germline ends. The CDR3 is 15 amino acids. This chain's CDR3 is CASSQDPRNTDTQYF. CDR3 bases: TGCGCCAGCAGCCAAGATCCCAGAAACACAGATACGCAGTATTTT.

V gene TRBV6-4 combines with J gene TRBJ2-2, with D unresolved. This CDR3 has 13 amino acids. In germline, CDR1 is MRHNA, CDR2 SNTAGT. The V end was cut by 2 bases, the J end by 4 bases, with 5 bases between. In DNA form, the CDR3 reads TGTGCCAGCAGTGACAGGACCACCGGGGAGCTGTTTTTT. This encodes CASSDRTTGELFF.

This clonotype showed up just a few times. The chain is built from TRBV20-1 and TRBJ1-2; 8 nucleotides match TRBD1. Germline V gene lookup returns CDR1 DFQATT and CDR2 SNEGSKA (reference sequence). The CDR3 has 15 residues. Losses at the gene ends were 5 bases for V and 4 bases for J; bases not matched to a gene: 12. The CDR3 sequence: CSARTGTRGGYGYTF. DNA for the CDR3: TGCAGTGCTCGGACAGGGACGAGAGGGGGCTATGGCTACACCTTC.

There are many counts of this clonotype. The gene calls are TRBV7-2 and TRBJ2-1; the D is unclear. The length of the CDR3 is 15 residues. Germline CDR1 reads SGHTA; CDR2 reads FQGNSA. The ends were cut back, 1 base at V and 0 bases at J, with 7 bases in the middle. CDR3 loop: CASSLDSSSYNEQFF. The CDR3, as DNA: TGTGCCAGCAGCTTAGACTCAAGCTCCTACAATGAGCAGTTCTTC.

This clonotype turned up a few times. V gene TRBV9 combines with J gene TRBJ1-6; D call uncertain. With 0 bases removed from V and 0 bases from J, the gap between germline ends came to 10 bases. The V gene's germline CDR1 is SGDLS and CDR2 YYNGEE. The CDR3 covers 17 residues. Here the CDR3 reads CASSVGVLSSYNSPLHF. The CDR3 DNA is TGTGCCAGCAGCGTAGGGGTCCTGAGCTCCTATAATTCACCCCTCCACTTT.

This rearrangement joins TRBV19 to TRBJ2-1; the match to TRBD2 covers 11 bases. V trimming: 7 bases; J trimming: 7 bases; junction bases outside the gene matches: 12. The CDR3 sequence is 16 residues long. Looked up from germline, CDR1 is LNHDA and CDR2 is SQIVND (reference sequence). The CDR3 DNA reads TGTGCCAGTACTACAGTAGCGGGAGGGGCCGGGAATGAGCAGTTCTTC. Translated: CASTTVAGGAGNEQFF.

V gene TRBV29-1 combines with J gene TRBJ2-1; TRBD1 matches 8 bases. J lost 7 bases, V lost 4 bases, and 12 bases had no gene match. Germline V gene lookup returns CDR1 SQVTM and CDR2 ANQGSEA. The CDR3 has 15 residues. In nucleotides, the CDR3 is TGCAGCGTTGGCCCCGGACAGGGCCCTAGTAATGAGCAGTTCTTC. Residues: CSVGPGQGPSNEQFF.